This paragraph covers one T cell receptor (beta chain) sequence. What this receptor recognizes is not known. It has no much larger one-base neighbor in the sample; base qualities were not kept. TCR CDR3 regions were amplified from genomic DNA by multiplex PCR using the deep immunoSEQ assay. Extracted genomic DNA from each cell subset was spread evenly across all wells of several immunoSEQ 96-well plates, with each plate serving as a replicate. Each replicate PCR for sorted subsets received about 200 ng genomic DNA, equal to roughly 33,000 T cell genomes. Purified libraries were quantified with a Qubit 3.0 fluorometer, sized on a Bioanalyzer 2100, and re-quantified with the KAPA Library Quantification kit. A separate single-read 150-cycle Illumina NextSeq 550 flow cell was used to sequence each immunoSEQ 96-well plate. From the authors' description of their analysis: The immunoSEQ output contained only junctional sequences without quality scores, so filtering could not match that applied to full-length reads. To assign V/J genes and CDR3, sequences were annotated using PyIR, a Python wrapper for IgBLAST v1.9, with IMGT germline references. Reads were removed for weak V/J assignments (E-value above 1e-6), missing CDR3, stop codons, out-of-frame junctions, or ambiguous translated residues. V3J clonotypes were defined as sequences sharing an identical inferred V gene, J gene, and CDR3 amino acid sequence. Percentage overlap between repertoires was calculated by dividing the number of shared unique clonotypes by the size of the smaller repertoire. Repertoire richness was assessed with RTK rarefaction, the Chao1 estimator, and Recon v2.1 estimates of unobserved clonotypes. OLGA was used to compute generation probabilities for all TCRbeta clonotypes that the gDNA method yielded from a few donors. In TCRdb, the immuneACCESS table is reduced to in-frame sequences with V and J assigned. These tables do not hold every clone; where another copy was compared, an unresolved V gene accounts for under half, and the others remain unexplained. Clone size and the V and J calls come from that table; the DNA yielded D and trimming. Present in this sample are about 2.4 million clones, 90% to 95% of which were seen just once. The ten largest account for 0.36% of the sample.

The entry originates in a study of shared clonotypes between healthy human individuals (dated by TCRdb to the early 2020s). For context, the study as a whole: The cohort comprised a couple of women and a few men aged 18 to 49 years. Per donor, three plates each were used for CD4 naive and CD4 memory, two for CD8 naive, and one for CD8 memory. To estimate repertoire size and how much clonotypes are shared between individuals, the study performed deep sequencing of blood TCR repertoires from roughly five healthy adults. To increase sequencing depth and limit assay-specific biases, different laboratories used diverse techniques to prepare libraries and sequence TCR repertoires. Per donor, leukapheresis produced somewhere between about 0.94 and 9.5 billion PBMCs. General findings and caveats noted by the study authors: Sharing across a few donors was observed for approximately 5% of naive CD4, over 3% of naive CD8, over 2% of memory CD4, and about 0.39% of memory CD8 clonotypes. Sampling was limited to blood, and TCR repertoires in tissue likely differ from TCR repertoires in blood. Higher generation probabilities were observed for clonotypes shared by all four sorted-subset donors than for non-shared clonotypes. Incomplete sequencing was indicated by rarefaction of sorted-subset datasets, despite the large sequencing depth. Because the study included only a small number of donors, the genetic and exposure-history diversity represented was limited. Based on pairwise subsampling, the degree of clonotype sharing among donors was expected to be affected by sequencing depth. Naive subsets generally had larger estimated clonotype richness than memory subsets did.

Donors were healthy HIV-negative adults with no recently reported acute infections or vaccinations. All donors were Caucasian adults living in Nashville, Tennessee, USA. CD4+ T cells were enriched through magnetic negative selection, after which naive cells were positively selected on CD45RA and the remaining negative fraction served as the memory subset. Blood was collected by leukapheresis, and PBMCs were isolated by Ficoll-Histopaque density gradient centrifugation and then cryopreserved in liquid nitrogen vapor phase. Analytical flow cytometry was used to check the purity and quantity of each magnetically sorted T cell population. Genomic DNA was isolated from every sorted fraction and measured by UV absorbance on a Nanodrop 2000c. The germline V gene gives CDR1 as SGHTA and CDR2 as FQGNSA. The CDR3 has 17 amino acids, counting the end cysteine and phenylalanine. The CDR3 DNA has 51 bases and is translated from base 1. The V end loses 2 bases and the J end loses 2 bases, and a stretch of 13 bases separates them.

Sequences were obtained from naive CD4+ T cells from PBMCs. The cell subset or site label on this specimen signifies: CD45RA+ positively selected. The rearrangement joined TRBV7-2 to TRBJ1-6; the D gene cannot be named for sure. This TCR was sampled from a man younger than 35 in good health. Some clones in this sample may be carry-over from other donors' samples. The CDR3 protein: CASSLSPNRAYNSPLHF. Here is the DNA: TGTGCCAGCAGCTTAAGTCCGAATAGGGCCTATAATTCACCCCTCCACTTT. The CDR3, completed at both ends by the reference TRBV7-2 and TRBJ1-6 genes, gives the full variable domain GAGVSQSPSNKVTEKGKDVELRCDPISGHTALYWYRQSLGQGLEFLIYFQGNSAPDKSGLPSDRFSAERTGGSVSTLTIQRTQQEDSAVYLCASSLSPNRAYNSPLHFGNGTRLTVT.